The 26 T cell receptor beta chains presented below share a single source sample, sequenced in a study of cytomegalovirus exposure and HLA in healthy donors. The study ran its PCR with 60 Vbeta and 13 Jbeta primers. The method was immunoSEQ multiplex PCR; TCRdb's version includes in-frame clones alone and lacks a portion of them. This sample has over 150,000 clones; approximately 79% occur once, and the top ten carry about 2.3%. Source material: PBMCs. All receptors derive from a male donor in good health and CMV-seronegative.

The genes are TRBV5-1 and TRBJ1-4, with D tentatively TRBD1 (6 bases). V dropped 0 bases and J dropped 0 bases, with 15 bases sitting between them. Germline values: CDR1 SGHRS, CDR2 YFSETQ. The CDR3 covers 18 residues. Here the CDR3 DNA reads TGCGCCAGCAGCTTGGCCGTGAGCCAGGGGACAACTAATGAAAAACTGTTTTTT. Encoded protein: CASSLAVSQGTTNEKLFF.

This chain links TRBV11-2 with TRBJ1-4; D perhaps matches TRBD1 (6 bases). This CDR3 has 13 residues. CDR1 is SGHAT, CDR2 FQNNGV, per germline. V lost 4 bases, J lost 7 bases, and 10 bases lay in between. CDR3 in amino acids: CASSSQGSEKLFF. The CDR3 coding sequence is TGTGCCAGCAGCTCACAGGGTAGTGAAAAACTGTTTTTT.

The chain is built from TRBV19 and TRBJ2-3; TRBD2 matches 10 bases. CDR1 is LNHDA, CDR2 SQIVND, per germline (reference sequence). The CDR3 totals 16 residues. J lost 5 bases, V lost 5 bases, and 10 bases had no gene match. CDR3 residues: CASSSPSGGAIDTQYF. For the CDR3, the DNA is TGTGCCAGTAGTTCCCCGAGCGGGGGGGCGATAGATACGCAGTATTTT. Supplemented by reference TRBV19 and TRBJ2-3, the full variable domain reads DGGITQSPKYLFRKEGQNVTLSCEQNLNHDAMYWYRQDPGQGLRLIYYSQIVNDFQKGDIAEGYSVSREKKESFPLTVTSAQKNPTAFYLCASSSPSGGAIDTQYFGPGTRLTVL.

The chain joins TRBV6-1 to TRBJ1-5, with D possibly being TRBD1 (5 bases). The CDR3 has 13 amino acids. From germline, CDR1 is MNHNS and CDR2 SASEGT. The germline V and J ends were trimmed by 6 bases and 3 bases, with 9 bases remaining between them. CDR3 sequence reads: CASRQAFNQPQHF. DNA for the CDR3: TGTGCCAGCAGACAGGCCTTCAATCAGCCCCAGCATTTT.

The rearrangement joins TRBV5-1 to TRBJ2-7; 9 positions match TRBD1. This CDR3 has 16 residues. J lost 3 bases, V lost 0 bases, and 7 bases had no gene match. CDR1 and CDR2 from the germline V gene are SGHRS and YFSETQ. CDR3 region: CASSLEGQGISYEQYF. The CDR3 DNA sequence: TGCGCCAGCAGCTTGGAGGGACAGGGTATAAGCTACGAGCAGTACTTC.

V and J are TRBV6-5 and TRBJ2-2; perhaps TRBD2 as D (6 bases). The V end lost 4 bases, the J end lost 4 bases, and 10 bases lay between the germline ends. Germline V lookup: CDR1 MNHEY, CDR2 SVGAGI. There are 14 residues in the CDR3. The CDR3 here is CASSSGLITGELFF. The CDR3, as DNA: TGTGCCAGCAGTTCGGGACTTATCACCGGGGAGCTGTTTTTT.

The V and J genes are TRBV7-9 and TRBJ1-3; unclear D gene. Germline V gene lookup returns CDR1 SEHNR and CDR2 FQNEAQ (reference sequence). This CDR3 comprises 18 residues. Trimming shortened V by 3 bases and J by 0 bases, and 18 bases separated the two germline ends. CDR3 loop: CASSLVFDTKSSGNTIYF. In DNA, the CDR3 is TGTGCCAGCAGCTTGGTCTTCGACACCAAAAGCTCTGGAAACACCATATATTTT.

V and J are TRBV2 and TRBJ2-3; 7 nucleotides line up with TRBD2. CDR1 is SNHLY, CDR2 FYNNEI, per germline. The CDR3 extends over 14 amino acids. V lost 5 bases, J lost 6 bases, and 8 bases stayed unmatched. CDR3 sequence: CASSSTRTSDTQYF. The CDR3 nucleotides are TGTGCCAGCAGTTCCACCCGGACTAGTGATACGCAGTATTTT.

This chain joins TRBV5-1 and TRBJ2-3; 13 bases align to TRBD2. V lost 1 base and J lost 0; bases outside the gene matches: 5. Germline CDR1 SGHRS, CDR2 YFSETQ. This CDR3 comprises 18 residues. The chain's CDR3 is CASSLTGTSGTSTDTQYF. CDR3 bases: TGCGCCAGCAGCTTGACCGGGACTAGCGGGACGAGCACAGATACGCAGTATTTT.

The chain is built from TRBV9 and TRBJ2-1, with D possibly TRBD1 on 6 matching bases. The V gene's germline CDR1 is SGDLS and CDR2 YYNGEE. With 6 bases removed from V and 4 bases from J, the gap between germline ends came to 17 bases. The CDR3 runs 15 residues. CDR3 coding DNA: TGTGCCAGCAACTTACAGGGAACGGGTTACAATGAGCAGTTCTTC. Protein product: CASNLQGTGYNEQFF. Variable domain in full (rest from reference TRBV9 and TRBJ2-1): DSGVTQTPKHLITATGQRVTLRCSPRSGDLSVYWYQQSLDQGLQFLIQYYNGEERAKGNILERFSAQQFPDLHSELNLSSLELGDSALYFCASNLQGTGYNEQFFGPGTRLTVL.

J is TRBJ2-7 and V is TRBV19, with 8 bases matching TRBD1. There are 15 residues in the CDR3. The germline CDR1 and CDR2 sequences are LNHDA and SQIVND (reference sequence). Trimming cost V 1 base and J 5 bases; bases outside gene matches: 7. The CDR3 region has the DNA TGTGCCAGTAGTATAGCCGGGACAGGAAAGCACGAGCAGTACTTC. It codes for CASSIAGTGKHEQYF. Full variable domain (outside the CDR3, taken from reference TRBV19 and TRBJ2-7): DGGITQSPKYLFRKEGQNVTLSCEQNLNHDAMYWYRQDPGQGLRLIYYSQIVNDFQKGDIAEGYSVSREKKESFPLTVTSAQKNPTAFYLCASSIAGTGKHEQYFGPGTRLTVT.

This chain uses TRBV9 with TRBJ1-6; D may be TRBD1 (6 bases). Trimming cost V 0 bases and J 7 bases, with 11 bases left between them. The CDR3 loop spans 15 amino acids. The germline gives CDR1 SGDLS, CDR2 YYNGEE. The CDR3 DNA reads TGTGCCAGCAGCGTAGAGGGGGGAGGGAATTCACCCCTCCACTTT. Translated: CASSVEGGGNSPLHF.

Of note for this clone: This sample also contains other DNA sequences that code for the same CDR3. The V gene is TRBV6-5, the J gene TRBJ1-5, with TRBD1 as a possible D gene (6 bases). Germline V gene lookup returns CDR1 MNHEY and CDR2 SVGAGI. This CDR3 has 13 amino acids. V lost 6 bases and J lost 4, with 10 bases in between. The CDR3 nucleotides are TGTGCCAGCAGCGGTACAGGGAATCAGCCCCAGCATTTT. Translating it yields CASSGTGNQPQHF.

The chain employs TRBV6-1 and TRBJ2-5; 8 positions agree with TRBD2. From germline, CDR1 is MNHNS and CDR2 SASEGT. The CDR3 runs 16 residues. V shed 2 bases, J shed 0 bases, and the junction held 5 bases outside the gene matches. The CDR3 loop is CASSEFGGGNQETQYF. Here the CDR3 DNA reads TGTGCCAGCAGTGAATTCGGGGGGGGCAACCAAGAGACCCAGTACTTC.

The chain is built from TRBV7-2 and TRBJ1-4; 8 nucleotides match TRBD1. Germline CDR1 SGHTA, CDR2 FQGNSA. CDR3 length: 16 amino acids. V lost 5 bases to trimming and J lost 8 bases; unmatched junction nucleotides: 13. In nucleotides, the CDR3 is TGTGCCAGCAGCCCCATCGGCGGACAGGGAGGCGAAAAACTGTTTTTT. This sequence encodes CASSPIGGQGGEKLFF.

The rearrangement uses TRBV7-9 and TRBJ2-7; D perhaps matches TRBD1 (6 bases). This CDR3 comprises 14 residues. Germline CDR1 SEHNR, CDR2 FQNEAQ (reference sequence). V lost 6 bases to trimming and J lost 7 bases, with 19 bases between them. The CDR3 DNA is TGTGCCAGCAGAGGTACAGGGCAGGTCGGTGAGCAGTACTTC. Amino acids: CASRGTGQVGEQYF.

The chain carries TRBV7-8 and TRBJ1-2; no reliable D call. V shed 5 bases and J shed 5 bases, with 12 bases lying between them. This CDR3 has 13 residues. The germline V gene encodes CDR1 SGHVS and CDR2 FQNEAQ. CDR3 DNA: TGTGCCAGCAGCCCTAATGTTGTTTATGGCTACACCTTC. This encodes CASSPNVVYGYTF.

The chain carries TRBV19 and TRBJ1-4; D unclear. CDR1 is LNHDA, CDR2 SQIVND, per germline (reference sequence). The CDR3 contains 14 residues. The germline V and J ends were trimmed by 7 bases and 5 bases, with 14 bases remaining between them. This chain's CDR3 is CASNAQADNEKLFF. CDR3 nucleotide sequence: TGTGCCAGTAACGCTCAGGCAGACAATGAAAAACTGTTTTTT.

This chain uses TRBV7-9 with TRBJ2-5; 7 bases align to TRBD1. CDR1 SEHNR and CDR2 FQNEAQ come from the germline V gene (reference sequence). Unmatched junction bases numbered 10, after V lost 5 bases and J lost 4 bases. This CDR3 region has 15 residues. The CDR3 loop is CASSEKTGLAETQYF. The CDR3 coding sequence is TGTGCCAGCAGCGAGAAGACAGGGCTTGCAGAGACCCAGTACTTC. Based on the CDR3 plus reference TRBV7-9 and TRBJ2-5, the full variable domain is DTGVSQNPRHKITKRGQNVTFRCDPISEHNRLYWYRQTLGQGPEFLTYFQNEAQLEKSRLLSDRFSAERPKGSFSTLEIQRTEQGDSAMYLCASSEKTGLAETQYFGPGTRLLVL.

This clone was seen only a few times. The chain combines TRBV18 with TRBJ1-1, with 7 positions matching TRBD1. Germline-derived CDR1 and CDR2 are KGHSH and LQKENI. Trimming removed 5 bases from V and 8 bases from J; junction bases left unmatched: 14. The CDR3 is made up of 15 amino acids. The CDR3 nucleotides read TGTGCCAGCTCATCACAAACCGGGACAGAAACAGAAGCTTTCTTT. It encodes CASSSQTGTETEAFF.

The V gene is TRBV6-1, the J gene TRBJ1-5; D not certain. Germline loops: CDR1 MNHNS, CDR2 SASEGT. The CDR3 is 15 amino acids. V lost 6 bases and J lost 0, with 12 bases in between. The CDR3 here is CASRWSGDSNQPQHF. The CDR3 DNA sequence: TGTGCCAGCAGGTGGTCCGGGGATAGCAATCAGCCCCAGCATTTT.

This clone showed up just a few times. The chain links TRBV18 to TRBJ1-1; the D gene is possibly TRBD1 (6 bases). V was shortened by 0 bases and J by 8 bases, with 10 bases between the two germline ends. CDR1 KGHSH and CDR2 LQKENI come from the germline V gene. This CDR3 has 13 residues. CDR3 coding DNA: TGTGCCAGCTCACCACCGATGGACAGAGAAGCTTTCTTT. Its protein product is CASSPPMDREAFF.

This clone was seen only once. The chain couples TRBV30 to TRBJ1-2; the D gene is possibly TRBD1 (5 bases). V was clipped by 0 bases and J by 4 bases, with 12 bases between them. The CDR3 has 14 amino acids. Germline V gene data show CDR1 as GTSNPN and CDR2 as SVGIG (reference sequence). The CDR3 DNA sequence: TGTGCCTGGAGTGTCTCGGGGGGGAGCTATGGCTACACCTTC. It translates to CAWSVSGGSYGYTF.

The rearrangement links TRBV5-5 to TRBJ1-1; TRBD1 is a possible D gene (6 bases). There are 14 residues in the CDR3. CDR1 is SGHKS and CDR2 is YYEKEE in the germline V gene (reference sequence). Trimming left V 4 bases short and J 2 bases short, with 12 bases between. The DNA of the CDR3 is TGTGCCAGCAGCCTCCGGGACAAAAACACTGAAGCTTTCTTT. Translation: CASSLRDKNTEAFF.

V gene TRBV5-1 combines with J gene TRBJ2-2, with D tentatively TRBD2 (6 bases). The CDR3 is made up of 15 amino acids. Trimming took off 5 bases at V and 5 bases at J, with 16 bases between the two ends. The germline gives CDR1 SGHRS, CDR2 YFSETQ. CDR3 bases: TGCGCCAGCAGTCCCGGGACTTTAGGGACCGGGGAGCTGTTTTTT. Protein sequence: CASSPGTLGTGELFF.

Written as DNA, the CDR3 is TGCGCCTCGAGATCGGGGGGGGCGACGTATGAGCAGTTCTTC. As protein: CASRSGGATYEQFF. The chain links TRBV5-1 to TRBJ2-1; 8 positions agree with TRBD2. Germline V gene data show CDR1 as SGHRS and CDR2 as YFSETQ. The CDR3 consists of 14 residues. The trim removed 10 bases at V and 8 bases at J, leaving 14 bases unmatched.